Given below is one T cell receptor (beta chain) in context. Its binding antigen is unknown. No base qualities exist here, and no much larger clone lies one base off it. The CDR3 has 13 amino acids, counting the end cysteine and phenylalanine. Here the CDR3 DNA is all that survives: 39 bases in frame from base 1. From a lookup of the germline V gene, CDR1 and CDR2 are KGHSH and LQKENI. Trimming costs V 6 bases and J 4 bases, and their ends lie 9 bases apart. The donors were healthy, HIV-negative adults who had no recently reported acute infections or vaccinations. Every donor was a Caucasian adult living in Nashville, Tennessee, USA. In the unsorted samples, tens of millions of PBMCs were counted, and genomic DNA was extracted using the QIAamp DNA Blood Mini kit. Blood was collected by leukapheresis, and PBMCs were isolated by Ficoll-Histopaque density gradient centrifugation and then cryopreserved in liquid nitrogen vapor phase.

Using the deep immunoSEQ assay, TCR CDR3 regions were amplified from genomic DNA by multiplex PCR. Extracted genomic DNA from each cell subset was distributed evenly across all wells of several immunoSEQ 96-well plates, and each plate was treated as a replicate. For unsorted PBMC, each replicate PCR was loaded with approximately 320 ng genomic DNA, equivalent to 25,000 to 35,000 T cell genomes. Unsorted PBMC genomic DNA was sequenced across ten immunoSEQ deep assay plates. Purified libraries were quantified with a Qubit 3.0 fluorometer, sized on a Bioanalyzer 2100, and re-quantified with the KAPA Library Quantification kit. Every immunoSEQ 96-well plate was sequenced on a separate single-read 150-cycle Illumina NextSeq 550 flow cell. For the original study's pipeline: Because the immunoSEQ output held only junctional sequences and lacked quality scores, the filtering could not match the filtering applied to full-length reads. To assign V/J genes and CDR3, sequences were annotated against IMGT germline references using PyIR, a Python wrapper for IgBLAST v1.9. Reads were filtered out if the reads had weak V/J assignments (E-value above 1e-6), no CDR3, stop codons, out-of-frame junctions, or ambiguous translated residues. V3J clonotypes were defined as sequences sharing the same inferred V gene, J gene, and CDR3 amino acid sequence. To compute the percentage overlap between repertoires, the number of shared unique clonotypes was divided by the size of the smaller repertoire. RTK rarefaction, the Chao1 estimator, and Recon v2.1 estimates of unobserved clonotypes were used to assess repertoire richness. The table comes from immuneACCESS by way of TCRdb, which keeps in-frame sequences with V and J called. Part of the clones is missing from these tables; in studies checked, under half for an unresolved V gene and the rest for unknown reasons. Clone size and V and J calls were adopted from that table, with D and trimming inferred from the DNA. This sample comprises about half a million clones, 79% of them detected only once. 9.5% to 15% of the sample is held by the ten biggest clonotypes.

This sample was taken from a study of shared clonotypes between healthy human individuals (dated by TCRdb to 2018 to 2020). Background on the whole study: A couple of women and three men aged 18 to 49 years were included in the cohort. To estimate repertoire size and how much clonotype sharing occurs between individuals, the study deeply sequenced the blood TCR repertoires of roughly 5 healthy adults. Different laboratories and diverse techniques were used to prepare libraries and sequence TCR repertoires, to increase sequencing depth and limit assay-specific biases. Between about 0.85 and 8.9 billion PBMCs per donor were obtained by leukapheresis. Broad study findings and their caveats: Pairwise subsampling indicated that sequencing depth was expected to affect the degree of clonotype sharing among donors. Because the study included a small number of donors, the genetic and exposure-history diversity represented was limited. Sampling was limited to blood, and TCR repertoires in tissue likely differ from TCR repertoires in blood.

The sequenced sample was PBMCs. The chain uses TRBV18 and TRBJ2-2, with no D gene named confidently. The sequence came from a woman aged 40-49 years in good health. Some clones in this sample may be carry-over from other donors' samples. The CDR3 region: CASSGRSTGELFF. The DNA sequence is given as TGTGCCAGCTCCGGGCGCAGCACCGGGGAGCTGTTTTTT.